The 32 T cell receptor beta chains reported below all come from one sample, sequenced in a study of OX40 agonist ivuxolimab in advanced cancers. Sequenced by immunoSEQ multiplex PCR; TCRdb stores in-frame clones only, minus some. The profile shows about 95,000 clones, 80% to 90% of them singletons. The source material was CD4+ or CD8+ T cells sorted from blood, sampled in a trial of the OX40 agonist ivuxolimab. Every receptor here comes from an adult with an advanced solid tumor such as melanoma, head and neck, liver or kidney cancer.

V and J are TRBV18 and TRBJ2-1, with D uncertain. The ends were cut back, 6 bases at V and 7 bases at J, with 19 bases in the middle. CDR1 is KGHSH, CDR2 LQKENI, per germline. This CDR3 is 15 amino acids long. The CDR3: CASSGPSRHGNEQFF. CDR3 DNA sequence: TGTGCCAGCTCGGGTCCCTCCCGCCATGGTAATGAGCAGTTCTTC. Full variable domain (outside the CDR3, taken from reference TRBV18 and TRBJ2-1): NAGVMQNPRHLVRRRGQEARLRCSPMKGHSHVYWYRQLPEEGLKFMVYLQKENIIDESGMPKERFSAEFPKEGPSILRIQQVVRGDSAAYFCASSGPSRHGNEQFFGPGTRLTVL.

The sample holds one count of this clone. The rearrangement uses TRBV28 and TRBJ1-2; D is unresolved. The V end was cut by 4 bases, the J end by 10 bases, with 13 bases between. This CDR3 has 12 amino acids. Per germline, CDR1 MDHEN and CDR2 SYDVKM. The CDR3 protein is CASSSDTAYYTF. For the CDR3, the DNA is TGTGCCAGCAGTTCTGACACGGCTTACTACACCTTC.

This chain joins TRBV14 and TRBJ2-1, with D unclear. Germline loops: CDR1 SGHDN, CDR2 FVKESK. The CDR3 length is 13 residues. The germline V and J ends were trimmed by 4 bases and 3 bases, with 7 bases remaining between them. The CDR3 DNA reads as TGTGCCAGCAGCCGGGCAGTCTACAATGAGCAGTTCTTC. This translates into CASSRAVYNEQFF. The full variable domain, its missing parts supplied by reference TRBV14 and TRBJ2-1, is EAGVTQFPSHSVIEKGQTVTLRCDPISGHDNLYWYRRVMGKEIKFLLHFVKESKQDESGMPNNRFLAERTGGTYSTLKVQPAELEDSGVYFCASSRAVYNEQFFGPGTRLTVL.

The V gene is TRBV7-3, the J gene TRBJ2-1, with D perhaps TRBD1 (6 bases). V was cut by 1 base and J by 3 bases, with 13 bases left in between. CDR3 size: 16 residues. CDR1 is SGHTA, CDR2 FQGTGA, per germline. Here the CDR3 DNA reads TGTGCCAGCAGCTTAAGGGCAGGGGCTCGCTACAATGAGCAGTTCTTC. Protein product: CASSLRAGARYNEQFF.

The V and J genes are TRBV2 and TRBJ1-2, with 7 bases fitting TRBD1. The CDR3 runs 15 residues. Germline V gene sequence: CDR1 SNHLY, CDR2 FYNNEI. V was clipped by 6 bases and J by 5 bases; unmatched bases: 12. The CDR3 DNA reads TGTGCCAGCAGCCTCCCGGACAGGTCGACTTATGGCTACACCTTC. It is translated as CASSLPDRSTYGYTF. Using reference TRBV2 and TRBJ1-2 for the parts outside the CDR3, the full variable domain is EPEVTQTPSHQVTQMGQEVILRCVPISNHLYFYWYRQILGQKVEFLVSFYNNEISEKSEIFDDQFSVERPDGSNFTLKIRSTKLEDSAMYFCASSLPDRSTYGYTFGSGTRLTVV.

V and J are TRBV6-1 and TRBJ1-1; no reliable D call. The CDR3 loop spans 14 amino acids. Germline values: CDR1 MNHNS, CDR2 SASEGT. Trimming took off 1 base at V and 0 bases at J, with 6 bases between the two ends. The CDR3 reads CASSEVFLNTEAFF. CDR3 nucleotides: TGTGCCAGCAGTGAAGTCTTCCTGAACACTGAAGCTTTCTTT.

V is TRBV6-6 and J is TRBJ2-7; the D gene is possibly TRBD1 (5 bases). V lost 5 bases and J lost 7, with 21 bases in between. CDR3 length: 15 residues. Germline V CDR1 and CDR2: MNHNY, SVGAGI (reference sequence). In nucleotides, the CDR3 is TGTGCCAGCAGTGACGGACAAAATGTGGCAGGGGAGCAGTACTTC. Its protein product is CASSDGQNVAGEQYF.

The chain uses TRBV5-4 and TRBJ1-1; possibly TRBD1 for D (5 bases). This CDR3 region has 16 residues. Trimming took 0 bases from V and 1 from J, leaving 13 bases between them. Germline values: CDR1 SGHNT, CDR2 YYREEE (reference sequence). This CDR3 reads CASSLGAGLWNTEAFF. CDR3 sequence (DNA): TGTGCCAGCAGCTTGGGGGCAGGGCTATGGAACACTGAAGCTTTCTTT.

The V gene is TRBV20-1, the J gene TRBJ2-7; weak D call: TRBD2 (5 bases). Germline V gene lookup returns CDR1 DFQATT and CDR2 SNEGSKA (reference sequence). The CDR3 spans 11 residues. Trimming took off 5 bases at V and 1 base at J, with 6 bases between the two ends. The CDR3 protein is CSAVASYEQYF. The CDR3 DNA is TGCAGTGCTGTAGCGTCCTACGAGCAGTACTTC.

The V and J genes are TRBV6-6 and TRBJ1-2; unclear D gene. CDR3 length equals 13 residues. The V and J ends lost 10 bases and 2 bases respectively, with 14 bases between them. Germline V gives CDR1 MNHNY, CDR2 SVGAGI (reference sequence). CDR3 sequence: CATNLQQNYGYTF. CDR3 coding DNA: TGTGCCACCAACCTTCAGCAGAACTATGGCTACACCTTC.

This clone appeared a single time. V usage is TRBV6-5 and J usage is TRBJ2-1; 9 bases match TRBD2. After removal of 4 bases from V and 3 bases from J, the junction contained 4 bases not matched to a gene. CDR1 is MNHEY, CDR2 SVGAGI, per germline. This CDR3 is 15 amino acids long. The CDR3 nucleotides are TGTGCCAGCAGTTCTAGCGGGATCTTCTACAATGAGCAGTTCTTC. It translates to CASSSSGIFYNEQFF.

The CDR3 is CASSLDQNEQYF. CDR3 sequence (DNA): TGTGCCAGCAGCTTAGACCAAAACGAGCAGTACTTC. This sequence joins TRBV11-1 and TRBJ2-7; D gene unclear. The V end lost 1 base, the J end lost 5 bases, and 6 bases lay between the germline ends. Germline V gene data show CDR1 as SGHAT and CDR2 as FQDESV (reference sequence). This CDR3 spans 12 amino acids.

CDR3 nucleotide sequence: TGTGCCAGCAGTTACCGGGACTCCTACGAGCAGTACTTC. Residues: CASSYRDSYEQYF. The chain couples TRBV6-9 to TRBJ2-7, with a weak D call TRBD2 (5 bases). This CDR3 has 13 amino acids. CDR1 MNHGY and CDR2 SVAAGI come from the germline V gene. Trimming removed 3 bases at V and 0 bases at J, with 6 bases between.

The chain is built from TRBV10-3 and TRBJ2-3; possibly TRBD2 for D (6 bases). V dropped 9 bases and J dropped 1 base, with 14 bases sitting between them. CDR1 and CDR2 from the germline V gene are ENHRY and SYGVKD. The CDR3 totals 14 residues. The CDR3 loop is CAIKTTGGTDTQYF. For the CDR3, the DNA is TGTGCCATAAAGACGACGGGGGGCACAGATACGCAGTATTTT.

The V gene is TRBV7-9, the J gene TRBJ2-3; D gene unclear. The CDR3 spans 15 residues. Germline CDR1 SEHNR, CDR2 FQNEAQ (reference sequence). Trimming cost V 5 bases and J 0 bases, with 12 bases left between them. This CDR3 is CASSRSQSSTDTQYF. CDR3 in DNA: TGTGCCAGCAGCAGGTCCCAGTCTAGCACAGATACGCAGTATTTT.

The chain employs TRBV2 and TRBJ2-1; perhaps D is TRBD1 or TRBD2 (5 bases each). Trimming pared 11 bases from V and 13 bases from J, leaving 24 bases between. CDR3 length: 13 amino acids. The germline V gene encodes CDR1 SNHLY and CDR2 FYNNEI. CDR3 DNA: TGTGCCGGAACCCTGGGACCCGGGCACGAACAGTTCTTC. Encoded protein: CAGTLGPGHEQFF. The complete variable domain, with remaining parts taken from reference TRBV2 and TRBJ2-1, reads EPEVTQTPSHQVTQMGQEVILRCVPISNHLYFYWYRQILGQKVEFLVSFYNNEISEKSEIFDDQFSVERPDGSNFTLKIRSTKLEDSAMYFCAGTLGPGHEQFFGPGTRLTVL.

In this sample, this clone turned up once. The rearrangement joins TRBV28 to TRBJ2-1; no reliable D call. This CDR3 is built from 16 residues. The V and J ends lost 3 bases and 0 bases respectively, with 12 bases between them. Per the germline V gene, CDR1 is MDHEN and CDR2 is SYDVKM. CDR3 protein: CASSFIGKSSYNEQFF. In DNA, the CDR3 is TGTGCCAGCAGTTTTATAGGGAAGAGCTCCTACAATGAGCAGTTCTTC.

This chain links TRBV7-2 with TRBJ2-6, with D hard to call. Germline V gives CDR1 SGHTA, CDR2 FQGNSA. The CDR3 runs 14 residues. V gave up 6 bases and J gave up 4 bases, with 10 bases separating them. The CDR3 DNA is TGTGCCAGCAGTCCGTCTTACGGGGCCAACGTCCTGACTTTC. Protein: CASSPSYGANVLTF.

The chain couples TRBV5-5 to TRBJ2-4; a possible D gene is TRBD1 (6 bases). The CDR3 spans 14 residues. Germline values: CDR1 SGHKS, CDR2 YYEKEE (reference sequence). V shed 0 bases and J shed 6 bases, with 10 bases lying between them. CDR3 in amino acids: CASSLVQGRNIQYF. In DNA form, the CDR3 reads TGTGCCAGCAGCTTGGTTCAGGGGAGAAACATTCAGTACTTC. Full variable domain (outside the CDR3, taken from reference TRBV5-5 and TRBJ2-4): DAGVTQSPTHLIKTRGQQVTLRCSPISGHKSVSWYQQVLGQGPQFIFQYYEKEERGRGNFPDRFSARQFPNYSSELNVNALLLGDSALYLCASSLVQGRNIQYFGAGTRLSVL.

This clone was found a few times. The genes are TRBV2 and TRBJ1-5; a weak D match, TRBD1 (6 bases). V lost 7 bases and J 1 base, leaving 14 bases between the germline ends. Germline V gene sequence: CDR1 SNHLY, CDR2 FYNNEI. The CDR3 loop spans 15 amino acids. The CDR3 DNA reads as TGTGCCAGCACCGCCGGGACACGGAGCAATCAGCCCCAGCATTTT. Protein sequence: CASTAGTRSNQPQHF.

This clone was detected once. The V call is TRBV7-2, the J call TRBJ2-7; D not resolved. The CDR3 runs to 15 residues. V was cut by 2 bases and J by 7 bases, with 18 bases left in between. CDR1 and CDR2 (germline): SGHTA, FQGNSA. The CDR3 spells CASSLKGLGGGEQYF. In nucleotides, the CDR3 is TGTGCCAGCAGCTTAAAAGGGCTTGGTGGTGGAGAGCAGTACTTC.

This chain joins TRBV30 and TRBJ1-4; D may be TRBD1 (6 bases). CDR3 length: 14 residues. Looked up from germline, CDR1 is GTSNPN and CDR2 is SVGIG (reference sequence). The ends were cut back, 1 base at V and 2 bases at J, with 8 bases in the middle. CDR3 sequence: CAWSARGTNEKLFF. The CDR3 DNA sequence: TGTGCCTGGAGTGCTAGGGGGACTAATGAAAAACTGTTTTTT.

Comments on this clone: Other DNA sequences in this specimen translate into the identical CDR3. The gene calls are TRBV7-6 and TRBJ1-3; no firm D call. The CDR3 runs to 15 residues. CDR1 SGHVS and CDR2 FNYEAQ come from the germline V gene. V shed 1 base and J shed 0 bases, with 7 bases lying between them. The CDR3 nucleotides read TGTGCCAGCAGCTTAGGTACAGCCTCTGGAAACACCATATATTTT. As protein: CASSLGTASGNTIYF. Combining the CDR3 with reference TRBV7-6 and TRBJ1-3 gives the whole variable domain GAGVSQSPRYKVTKRGQDVALRCDPISGHVSLYWYRQALGQGPEFLTYFNYEAQQDKSGLPNDRFSAERPEGSISTLTIQRTEQRDSAMYRCASSLGTASGNTIYFGEGSWLTVV.

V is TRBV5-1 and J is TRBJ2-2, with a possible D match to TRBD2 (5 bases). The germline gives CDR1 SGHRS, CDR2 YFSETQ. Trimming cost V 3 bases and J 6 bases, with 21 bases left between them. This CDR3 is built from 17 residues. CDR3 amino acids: CASSSPAGLMEAGELFF. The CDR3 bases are TGCGCCAGCAGCTCCCCAGCCGGGCTGATGGAGGCCGGGGAGCTGTTTTTT.

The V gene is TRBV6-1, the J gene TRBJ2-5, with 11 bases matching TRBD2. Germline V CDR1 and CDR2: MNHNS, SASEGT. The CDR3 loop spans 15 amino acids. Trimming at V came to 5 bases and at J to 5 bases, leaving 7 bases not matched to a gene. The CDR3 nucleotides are TGTGCCAGCAGTCATAGCGGGGGGGCCGATGAGACCCAGTACTTC. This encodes CASSHSGGADETQYF.

CDR3 sequence reads: CASSSSPDLNTEAFF. In DNA form, the CDR3 reads TGTGCCAGCAGCTCCAGCCCTGATTTGAACACTGAAGCTTTCTTT. This chain uses TRBV27 with TRBJ1-1; D remains unclear. Germline-derived CDR1 and CDR2 are MNHEY and SMNVEV (reference sequence). Deletions cut 6 bases from V and 0 bases from J, with 14 bases between. This CDR3 is built from 15 residues.

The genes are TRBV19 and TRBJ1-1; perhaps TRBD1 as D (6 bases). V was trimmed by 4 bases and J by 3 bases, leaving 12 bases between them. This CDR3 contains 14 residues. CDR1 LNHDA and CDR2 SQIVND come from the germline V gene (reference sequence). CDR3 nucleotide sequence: TGTGCCAGTAGTAATTGGGAGGGGGACACTGAAGCTTTCTTT. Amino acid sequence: CASSNWEGDTEAFF. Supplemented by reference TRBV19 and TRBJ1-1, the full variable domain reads DGGITQSPKYLFRKEGQNVTLSCEQNLNHDAMYWYRQDPGQGLRLIYYSQIVNDFQKGDIAEGYSVSREKKESFPLTVTSAQKNPTAFYLCASSNWEGDTEAFFGQGTRLTVV.

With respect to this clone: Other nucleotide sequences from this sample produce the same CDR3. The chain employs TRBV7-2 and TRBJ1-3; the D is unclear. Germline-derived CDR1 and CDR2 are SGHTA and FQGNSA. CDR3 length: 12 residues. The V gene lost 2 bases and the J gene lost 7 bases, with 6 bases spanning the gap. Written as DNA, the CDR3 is TGTGCCAGCAGCTTACTGGGTAACACCATATATTTT. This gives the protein CASSLLGNTIYF.

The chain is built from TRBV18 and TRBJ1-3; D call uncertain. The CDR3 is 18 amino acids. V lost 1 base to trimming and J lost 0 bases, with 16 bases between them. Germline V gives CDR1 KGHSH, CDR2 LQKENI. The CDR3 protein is CASSPLVLITPSGNTIYF. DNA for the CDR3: TGTGCCAGCTCACCACTGGTTCTAATTACTCCCTCTGGAAACACCATATATTTT.

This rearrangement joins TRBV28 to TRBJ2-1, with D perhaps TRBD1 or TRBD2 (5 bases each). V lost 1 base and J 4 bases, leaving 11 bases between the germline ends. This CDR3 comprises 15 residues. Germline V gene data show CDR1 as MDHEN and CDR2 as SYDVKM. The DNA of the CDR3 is TGTGCCAGCAGTTTATTCCGGGACCTATACAATGAGCAGTTCTTC. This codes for CASSLFRDLYNEQFF.

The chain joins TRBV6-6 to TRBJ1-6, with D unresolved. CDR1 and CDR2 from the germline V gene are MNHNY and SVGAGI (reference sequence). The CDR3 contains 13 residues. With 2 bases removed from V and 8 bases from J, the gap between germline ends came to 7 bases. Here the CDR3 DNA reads TGTGCCAGCAGTTACGGTGCTCATTCACCCCTCCACTTT. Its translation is CASSYGAHSPLHF.

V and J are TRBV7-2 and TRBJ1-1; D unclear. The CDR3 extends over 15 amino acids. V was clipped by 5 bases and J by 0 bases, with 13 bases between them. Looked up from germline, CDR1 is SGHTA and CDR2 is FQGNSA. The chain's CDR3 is CASSRIHSLNTEAFF. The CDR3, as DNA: TGTGCCAGCAGCCGTATTCATTCCCTGAACACTGAAGCTTTCTTT.